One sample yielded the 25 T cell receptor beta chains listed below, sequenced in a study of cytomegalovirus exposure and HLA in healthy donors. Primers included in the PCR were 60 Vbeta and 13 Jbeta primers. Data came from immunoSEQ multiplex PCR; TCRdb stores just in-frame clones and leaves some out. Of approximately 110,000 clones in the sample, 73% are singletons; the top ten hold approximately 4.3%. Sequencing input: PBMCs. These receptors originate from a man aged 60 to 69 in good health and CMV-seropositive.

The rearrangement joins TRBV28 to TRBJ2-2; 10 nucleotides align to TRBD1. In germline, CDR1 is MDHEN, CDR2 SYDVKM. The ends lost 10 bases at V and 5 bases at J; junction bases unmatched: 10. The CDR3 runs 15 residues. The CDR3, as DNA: TGTGCCACCGTAGACCGGGACAGGGGAACCGGGGAGCTGTTTTTT. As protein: CATVDRDRGTGELFF.

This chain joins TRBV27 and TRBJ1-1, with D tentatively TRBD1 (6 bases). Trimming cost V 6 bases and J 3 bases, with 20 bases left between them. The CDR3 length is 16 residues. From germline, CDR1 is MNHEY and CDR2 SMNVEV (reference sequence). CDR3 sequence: CASRPIGTQGDTEAFF. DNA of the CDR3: TGTGCCAGCAGACCTATTGGGACACAAGGGGACACTGAAGCTTTCTTT.

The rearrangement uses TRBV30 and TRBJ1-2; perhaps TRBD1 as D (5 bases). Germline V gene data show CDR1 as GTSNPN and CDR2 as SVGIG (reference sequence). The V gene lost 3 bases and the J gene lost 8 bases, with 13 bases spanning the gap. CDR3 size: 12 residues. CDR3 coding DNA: TGTGCCTGGAGAGGCTCGACAGTCGGCTACACCTTC. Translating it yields CAWRGSTVGYTF. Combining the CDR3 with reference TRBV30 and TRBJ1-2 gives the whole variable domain SQTIHQWPATLVQPVGSPLSLECTVEGTSNPNLYWYRQAAGRGLQLLFYSVGIGQISSEVPQNLSASRPQDRQFILSSKKLLLSDSGFYLCAWRGSTVGYTFGSGTRLTVV.

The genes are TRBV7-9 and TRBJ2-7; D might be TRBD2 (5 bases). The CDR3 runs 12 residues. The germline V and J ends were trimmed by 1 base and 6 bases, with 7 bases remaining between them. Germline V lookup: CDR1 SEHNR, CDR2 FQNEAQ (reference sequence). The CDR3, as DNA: TGTGCCAGCAGCTTAGGAGAGGGCGAGCAGTACTTC. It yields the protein CASSLGEGEQYF.

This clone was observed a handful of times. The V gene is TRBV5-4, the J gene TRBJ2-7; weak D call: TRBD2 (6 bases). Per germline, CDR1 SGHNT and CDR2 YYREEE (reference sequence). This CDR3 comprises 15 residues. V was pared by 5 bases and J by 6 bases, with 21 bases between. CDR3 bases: TGTGCCAGCAGACCACCGGAGGGTAAGATAGGCGAGCAGTACTTC. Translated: CASRPPEGKIGEQYF.

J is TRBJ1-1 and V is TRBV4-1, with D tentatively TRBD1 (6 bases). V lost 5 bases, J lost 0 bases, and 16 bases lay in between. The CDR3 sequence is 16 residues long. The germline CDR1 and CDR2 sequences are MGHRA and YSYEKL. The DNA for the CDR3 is TGCGCCAGCAGCTCCCCGGCAGGGGCCTTGAACACTGAAGCTTTCTTT. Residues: CASSSPAGALNTEAFF.

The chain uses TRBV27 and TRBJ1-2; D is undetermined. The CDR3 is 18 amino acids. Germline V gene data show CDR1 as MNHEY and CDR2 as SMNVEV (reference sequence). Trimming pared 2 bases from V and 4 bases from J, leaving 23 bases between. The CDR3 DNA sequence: TGTGCCAGCAGTTTACGGGTTCCTGGTCACCCTCCTTCCTATGGCTACACCTTC. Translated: CASSLRVPGHPPSYGYTF.

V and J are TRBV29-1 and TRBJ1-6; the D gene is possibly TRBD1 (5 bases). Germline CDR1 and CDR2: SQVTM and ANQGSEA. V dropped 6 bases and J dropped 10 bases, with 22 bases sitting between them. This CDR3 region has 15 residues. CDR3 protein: CSVAADGGSRSPLHF. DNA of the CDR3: TGCAGCGTGGCGGCCGACGGGGGGTCAAGGTCACCCCTCCACTTT.

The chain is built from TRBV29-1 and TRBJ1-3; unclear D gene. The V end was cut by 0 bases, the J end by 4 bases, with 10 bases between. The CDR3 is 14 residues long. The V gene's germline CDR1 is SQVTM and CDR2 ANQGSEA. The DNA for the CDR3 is TGCAGCGTTGAAGATCCGCCGGGGGGAAACACCATATATTTT. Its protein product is CSVEDPPGGNTIYF. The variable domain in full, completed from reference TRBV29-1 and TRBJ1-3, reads SAVISQKPSRDICQRGTSLTIQCQVDSQVTMMFWYRQQPGQSLTLIATANQGSEATYESGFVIDKFPISRPNLTFSTLTVSNMSPEDSSIYLCSVEDPPGGNTIYFGEGSWLTVV.

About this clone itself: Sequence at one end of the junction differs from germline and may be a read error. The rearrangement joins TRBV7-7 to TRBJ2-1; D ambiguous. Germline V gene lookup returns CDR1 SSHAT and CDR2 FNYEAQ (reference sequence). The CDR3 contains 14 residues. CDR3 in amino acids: CASSFETISNEQFF. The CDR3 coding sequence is TGTGCTAGCAGCTTTGAGACAATAAGTAATGAGCAGTTCTTC.

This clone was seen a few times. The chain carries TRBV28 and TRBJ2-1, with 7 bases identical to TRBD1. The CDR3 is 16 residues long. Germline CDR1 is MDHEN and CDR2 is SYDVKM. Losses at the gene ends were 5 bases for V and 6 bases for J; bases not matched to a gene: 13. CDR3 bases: TGTGCCAGCAGTACGGTTTGGGACAGCAGCGGCAATGAGCAGTTCTTC. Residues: CASSTVWDSSGNEQFF.

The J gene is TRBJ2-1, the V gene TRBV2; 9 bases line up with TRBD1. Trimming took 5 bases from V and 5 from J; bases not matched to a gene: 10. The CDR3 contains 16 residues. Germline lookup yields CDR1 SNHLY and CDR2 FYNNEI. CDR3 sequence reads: CASSPNGGTGNNEQFF. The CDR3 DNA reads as TGTGCCAGCAGTCCCAACGGAGGGACAGGGAACAATGAGCAGTTCTTC.

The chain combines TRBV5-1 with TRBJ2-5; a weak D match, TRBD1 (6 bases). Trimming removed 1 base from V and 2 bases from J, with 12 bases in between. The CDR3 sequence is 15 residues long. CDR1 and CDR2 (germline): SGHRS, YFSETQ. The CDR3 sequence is CASSLQGPDQETQYF. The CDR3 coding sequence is TGCGCCAGCAGCTTGCAGGGGCCCGATCAAGAGACCCAGTACTTC.

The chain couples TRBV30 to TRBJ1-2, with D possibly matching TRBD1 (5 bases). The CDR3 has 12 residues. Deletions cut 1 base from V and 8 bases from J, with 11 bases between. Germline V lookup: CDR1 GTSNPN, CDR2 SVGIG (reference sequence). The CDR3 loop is CAWSAAGWGYTF. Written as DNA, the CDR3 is TGTGCCTGGAGTGCTGCAGGGTGGGGCTACACCTTC.

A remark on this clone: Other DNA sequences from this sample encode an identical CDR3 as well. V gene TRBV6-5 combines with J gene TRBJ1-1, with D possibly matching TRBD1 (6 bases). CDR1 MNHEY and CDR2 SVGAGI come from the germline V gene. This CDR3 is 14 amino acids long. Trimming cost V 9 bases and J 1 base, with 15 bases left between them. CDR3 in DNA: TGTGCCAGTAGGAGAGACAGGACGAACACTGAAGCTTTCTTT. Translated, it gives CASRRDRTNTEAFF.

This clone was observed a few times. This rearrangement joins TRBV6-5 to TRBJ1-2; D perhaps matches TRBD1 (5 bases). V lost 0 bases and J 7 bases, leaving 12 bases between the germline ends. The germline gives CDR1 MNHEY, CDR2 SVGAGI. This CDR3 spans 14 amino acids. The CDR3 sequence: CASSYSSGARGYTF. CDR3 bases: TGTGCCAGCAGTTACTCGAGCGGGGCGCGTGGCTACACCTTC.

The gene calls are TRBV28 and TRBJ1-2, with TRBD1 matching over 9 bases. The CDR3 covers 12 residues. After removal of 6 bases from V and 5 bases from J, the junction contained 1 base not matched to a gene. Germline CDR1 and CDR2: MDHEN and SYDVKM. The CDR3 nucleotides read TGTGCCAGCAGGACAGGGGGATATGGCTACACCTTC. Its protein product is CASRTGGYGYTF.

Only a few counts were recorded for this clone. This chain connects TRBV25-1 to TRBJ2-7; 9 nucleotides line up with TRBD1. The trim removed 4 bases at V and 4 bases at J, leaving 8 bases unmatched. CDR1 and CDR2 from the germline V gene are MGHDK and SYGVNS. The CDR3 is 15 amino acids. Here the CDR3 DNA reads TGTGCCAGCAGTGGGGGGAACAGGGGGCAGTACGAGCAGTACTTC. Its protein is CASSGGNRGQYEQYF.

The CDR3 reads CASSQSQVSISPLHF. CDR3 DNA sequence: TGCGCCAGCAGCCAATCCCAGGTATCAATTTCACCCCTCCACTTT. The chain has TRBV4-1 and TRBJ1-6; D is unclear. This CDR3 contains 15 residues. Germline CDR1 is MGHRA and CDR2 is YSYEKL. The germline V and J ends were trimmed by 2 bases and 9 bases, with 14 bases remaining between them.

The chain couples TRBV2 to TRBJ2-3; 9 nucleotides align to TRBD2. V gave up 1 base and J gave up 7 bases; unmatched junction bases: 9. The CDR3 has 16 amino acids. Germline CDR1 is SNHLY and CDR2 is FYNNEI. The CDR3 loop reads CASSEEGGGVPYTQYF. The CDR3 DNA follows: TGTGCCAGCAGTGAAGAGGGCGGGGGGGTCCCTTATACGCAGTATTTT. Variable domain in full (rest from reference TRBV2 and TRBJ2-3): EPEVTQTPSHQVTQMGQEVILRCVPISNHLYFYWYRQILGQKVEFLVSFYNNEISEKSEIFDDQFSVERPDGSNFTLKIRSTKLEDSAMYFCASSEEGGGVPYTQYFGPGTRLTVL.

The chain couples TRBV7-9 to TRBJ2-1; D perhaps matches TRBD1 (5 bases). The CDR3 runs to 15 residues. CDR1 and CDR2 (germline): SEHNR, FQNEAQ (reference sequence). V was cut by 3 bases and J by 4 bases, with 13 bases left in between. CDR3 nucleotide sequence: TGTGCCAGCAGCTTGGGTCAGGGAAGGTACAATGAGCAGTTCTTC. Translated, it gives CASSLGQGRYNEQFF.

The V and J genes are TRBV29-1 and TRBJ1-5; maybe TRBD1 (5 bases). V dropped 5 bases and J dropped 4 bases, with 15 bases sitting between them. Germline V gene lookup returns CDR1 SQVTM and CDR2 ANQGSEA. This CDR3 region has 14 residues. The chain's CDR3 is CSVQFAGMNQPQHF. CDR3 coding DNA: TGCAGCGTTCAGTTCGCAGGGATGAATCAGCCCCAGCATTTT.

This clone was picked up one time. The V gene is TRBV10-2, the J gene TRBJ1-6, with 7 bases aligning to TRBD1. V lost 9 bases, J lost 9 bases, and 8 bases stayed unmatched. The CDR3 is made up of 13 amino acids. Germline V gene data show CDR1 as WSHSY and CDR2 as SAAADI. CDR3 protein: CASRQGVSSPLHF. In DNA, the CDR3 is TGCGCCAGTAGACAGGGCGTAAGTTCACCCCTCCACTTT.

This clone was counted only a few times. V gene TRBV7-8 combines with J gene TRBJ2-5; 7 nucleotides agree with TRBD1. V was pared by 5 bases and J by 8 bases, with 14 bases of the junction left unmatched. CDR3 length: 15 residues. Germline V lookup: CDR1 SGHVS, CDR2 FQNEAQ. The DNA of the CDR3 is TGTGCCAGCAGCAATGGGGACAGCCTAGAATTAACCCAGTACTTC. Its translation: CASSNGDSLELTQYF.

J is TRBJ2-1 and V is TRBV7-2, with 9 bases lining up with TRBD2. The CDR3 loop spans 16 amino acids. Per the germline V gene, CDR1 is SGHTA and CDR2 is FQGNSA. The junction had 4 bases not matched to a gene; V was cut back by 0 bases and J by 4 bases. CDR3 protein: CASSLAAGGYYNEQFF. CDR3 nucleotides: TGTGCCAGCAGCTTAGCGGCGGGGGGGTATTACAATGAGCAGTTCTTC.